The 32 T cell receptor beta chains given below trace back to one sample, sequenced in a study of CD8 T cells in Susac syndrome. Reverse transcription of about 0.45 to 1 ug RNA used random hexamers. MiXCR was run by TCRdb on the immunoSEQ multiplex PCR reads, yielding one entry per CDR3 protein. The sample has about 85,000 distinct CDR3 sequences, just under 95% seen once. The sequenced sample was CD8+ T cells from PBMCs. The receptors originated from a human donor with Susac syndrome.

V usage is TRBV11-2 and J usage is TRBJ2-7; no definite D call. Germline V CDR1 and CDR2: SGHAT, FQNNGV. V was shortened by 5 bases and J by 4 bases, with 12 bases between the two germline ends. The CDR3 sequence is 13 residues long. CDR3 residues: CASSLSQEYEQYF. The DNA for the CDR3 is TGTGCCAGCAGCCTCAGTCAAGAGTACGAGCAGTACTTC.

J is TRBJ2-7 and V is TRBV30; D unresolved. CDR1 and CDR2 from the germline V gene are GTSNPN and SVGIG (reference sequence). The V end was cut by 2 bases, the J end by 7 bases, with 15 bases between. The CDR3 contains 13 residues. In nucleotides, the CDR3 is TGTGCCTGGAGTCCAACGACGGTGGGTGAGCAGTACTTC. Translating it yields CAWSPTTVGEQYF.

This rearrangement joins TRBV7-8 to TRBJ1-4; D unresolved. From germline, CDR1 is SGHVS and CDR2 FQNEAQ. Trimming removed 5 bases at V and 7 bases at J, with 11 bases between. The CDR3 contains 13 residues. The CDR3 DNA sequence: TGTGCCAGCAGCGGCCCATGGGTTGAAAAACTGTTTTTT. This translates into CASSGPWVEKLFF.

The J gene is TRBJ2-1, the V gene TRBV2, with 8 bases lining up with TRBD2. The V gene end was trimmed by 10 bases and the J gene end by 0 bases; junction bases not matched to a gene: 11. Germline V gene sequence: CDR1 SNHLY, CDR2 FYNNEI. The CDR3 spans 16 residues. The CDR3 DNA follows: TGTGCCACCCAACCTTCAAGCGGGAGCTCCTACAATGAGCAGTTCTTC. It specifies CATQPSSGSSYNEQFF.

This chain links TRBV27 with TRBJ2-2, with a possible D match to TRBD2 (6 bases). There are 13 residues in the CDR3. Germline V lookup: CDR1 MNHEY, CDR2 SMNVEV (reference sequence). The germline V and J ends were trimmed by 8 bases and 3 bases, with 10 bases remaining between them. CDR3 DNA: TGTGCCAGCGGACCGGGGGACACCGGGGAGCTGTTTTTT. It yields the protein CASGPGDTGELFF.

J is TRBJ2-7 and V is TRBV12-3 or TRBV12-4; 8 positions match TRBD2. CDR3 length equals 14 residues. The J segment lost 5 bases and the V segment lost 5 bases, leaving 8 bases of the junction unmatched. The CDR3 sequence: CASSPREGSHEQYF. In DNA, the CDR3 is TGTGCCAGCAGTCCCCGGGAGGGTAGCCACGAGCAGTACTTC.

The chain employs TRBV4-2 and TRBJ1-2, with D possibly being TRBD1 (5 bases). V lost 1 base to trimming and J lost 7 bases, with 10 bases between them. In germline, CDR1 is LGHNA, CDR2 YNFKEQ. The CDR3 is made up of 13 amino acids. In DNA, the CDR3 is TGTGCCAGCAGCCAAGGAGGGGCCGCTGGCTACACCTTC. Translated, it gives CASSQGGAAGYTF.

The chain couples TRBV11-2 to TRBJ2-1; possible D gene TRBD2, 6 bases. Trimming removed 0 bases at V and 4 bases at J, with 13 bases between. The CDR3 loop spans 16 amino acids. The V gene's germline CDR1 is SGHAT and CDR2 FQNNGV. The CDR3 region is CASSLETEGKYNEQFF. Here the CDR3 DNA reads TGTGCCAGCAGCTTAGAAACGGAGGGAAAATACAATGAGCAGTTCTTC. Drawing the rest from reference TRBV11-2 and TRBJ2-1, the complete variable domain is EAGVAQSPRYKIIEKRQSVAFWCNPISGHATLYWYQQILGQGPKLLIQFQNNGVVDDSQLPKDRFSAERLKGVDSTLKIQPAKLEDSAVYLCASSLETEGKYNEQFFGPGTRLTVL.

The chain employs TRBV14 and TRBJ1-2, with D maybe TRBD1 (5 bases). The V gene lost 1 base and the J gene lost 4 bases, with 10 bases spanning the gap. This CDR3 has 14 residues. Germline assignment: CDR1 SGHDN and CDR2 FVKESK. In DNA form, the CDR3 reads TGTGCCAGCAGCCAAGGGGGCGCGGGCTATGGCTACACCTTC. This codes for CASSQGGAGYGYTF.

V usage is TRBV7-9 and J usage is TRBJ2-7; possible D gene TRBD2, 5 bases. Germline-derived CDR1 and CDR2 are SEHNR and FQNEAQ (reference sequence). V was shortened by 5 bases and J by 2 bases, with 10 bases between the two germline ends. This CDR3 comprises 13 residues. The CDR3 nucleotides read TGTGCCAGCAGCCCGGACTCCGCCTACGAGCAGTACTTC. This translates into CASSPDSAYEQYF.

In its sample, this clonotype was seen a few times. The J gene is TRBJ2-5, the V gene TRBV7-2; maybe TRBD2 (5 bases). Germline assignment: CDR1 SGHTA and CDR2 FQGNSA. The V gene lost 4 bases and the J gene lost 0 bases, with 12 bases spanning the gap. The CDR3 has 15 residues. CDR3 protein: CASSSEEEYQETQYF. As DNA, the CDR3 is TGTGCCAGCAGCTCAGAGGAGGAGTACCAAGAGACCCAGTACTTC. Based on the CDR3 plus reference TRBV7-2 and TRBJ2-5, the full variable domain is GAGVSQSPSNKVTEKGKDVELRCDPISGHTALYWYRQSLGQGLEFLIYFQGNSAPDKSGLPSDRFSAERTGGSVSTLTIQRTQQEDSAVYLCASSSEEEYQETQYFGPGTRLLVL.

CDR3 bases: TGTGCCAGTAGCCCTGGGACTAGCGGGAGCGTGTACAATGAGCAGTTCTTC. It encodes CASSPGTSGSVYNEQFF. This chain joins TRBV19 and TRBJ2-1, with 14 bases matching TRBD2. The trim removed 6 bases at V and 4 bases at J, leaving 8 bases unmatched. Germline V CDR1 and CDR2: LNHDA, SQIVND (reference sequence). The CDR3 contains 17 residues.

The chain combines TRBV9 with TRBJ1-2; TRBD1 might be the D (5 bases). Trimming shortened V by 0 bases and J by 2 bases, and 8 bases separated the two germline ends. CDR1 and CDR2 (germline): SGDLS, YYNGEE. This CDR3 has 14 amino acids. CDR3 region: CASSVGGPNYGYTF. As DNA, the CDR3 is TGTGCCAGCAGCGTAGGGGGCCCAAACTATGGCTACACCTTC. The full variable domain, with the rest looked up from reference TRBV9 and TRBJ1-2, is DSGVTQTPKHLITATGQRVTLRCSPRSGDLSVYWYQQSLDQGLQFLIQYYNGEERAKGNILERFSAQQFPDLHSELNLSSLELGDSALYFCASSVGGPNYGYTFGSGTRLTVV.

The chain has TRBV9 and TRBJ2-7; D ambiguous. This CDR3 region has 12 residues. The germline V gene encodes CDR1 SGDLS and CDR2 YYNGEE. Deletions cut 3 bases from V and 4 bases from J, with 8 bases between. The CDR3: CASSGPGYEQYF. Here the CDR3 DNA reads TGTGCCAGCAGCGGGCCCGGATACGAGCAGTACTTC.

V is TRBV12-3 or TRBV12-4 and J is TRBJ1-5, with D tentatively TRBD1 (5 bases). This CDR3 has 14 residues. V lost 3 bases, J lost 9 bases, and 15 bases lay in between. The CDR3 region is CASSLRDSLGPQHF. CDR3 nucleotides: TGTGCCAGCAGTTTGCGAGACAGCCTCGGGCCCCAGCATTTT.

The chain couples TRBV19 to TRBJ2-2; D uncertain. The CDR3 is 13 residues long. Germline lookup yields CDR1 LNHDA and CDR2 SQIVND (reference sequence). V lost 7 bases and J 5 bases, leaving 11 bases between the germline ends. The CDR3 DNA sequence: TGTGCCAGTACCACCGCGGTAACCGGGGAGCTGTTTTTT. It codes for CASTTAVTGELFF.

The chain uses TRBV19 and TRBJ2-2; D call uncertain. V was shortened by 5 bases and J by 7 bases, with 14 bases between the two germline ends. Germline assignment: CDR1 LNHDA and CDR2 SQIVND (reference sequence). The length of the CDR3 is 14 residues. The CDR3 DNA is TGTGCCAGTAGTCCCAGGATCTCTAGCGGGGAGCTGTTTTTT. It encodes CASSPRISSGELFF.

This clonotype has just one count. CDR3 sequence: CASSLGLGSYEQYF. The CDR3 coding sequence is TGTGCCAGCAGCTTGGGCCTCGGCAGCTACGAGCAGTACTTC. The chain carries TRBV5-6 and TRBJ2-7; D call uncertain. The CDR3 has 14 amino acids. CDR1 is SGHDT and CDR2 is YYEEEE in the germline V gene. V was trimmed by 0 bases and J by 3 bases, leaving 10 bases between them.

V gene TRBV4-1 combines with J gene TRBJ2-3, with D perhaps given as TRBD1 or TRBD2 (6 bases each). The V end was cut by 1 base, the J end by 4 bases, with 12 bases between. Looked up from germline, CDR1 is MGHRA and CDR2 is YSYEKL. The CDR3 is 15 amino acids. CDR3 nucleotides: TGCGCCAGCAGCCAAGTTGGGGGGCAGTCAGATACGCAGTATTTT. Translation: CASSQVGGQSDTQYF.

This chain links TRBV13 with TRBJ2-3; a weak D match, TRBD2 (6 bases). Trimming took off 4 bases at V and 3 bases at J, with 11 bases between the two ends. The CDR3 has 14 residues. Germline V gene lookup returns CDR1 PRHDT and CDR2 FYEKMQ (reference sequence). CDR3 bases: TGTGCCAGCAGCTCCGGGAGCCGGACAGATACGCAGTATTTT. Its translation: CASSSGSRTDTQYF.

This clonotype was detected once. This chain links TRBV19 with TRBJ2-7; D is unresolved. This CDR3 has 14 amino acids. The V gene's germline CDR1 is LNHDA and CDR2 SQIVND (reference sequence). Trimming stripped 3 bases from V and 0 bases from J, with 9 bases between. CDR3 protein: CASSIGPLSYEQYF. CDR3 bases: TGTGCCAGTAGTATTGGGCCGCTCTCCTACGAGCAGTACTTC.

The chain is built from TRBV30 and TRBJ2-5; TRBD2 matches 12 bases. Trimming cost V 2 bases and J 5 bases; bases outside gene matches: 3. The CDR3 sequence is 14 residues long. Per germline, CDR1 GTSNPN and CDR2 SVGIG (reference sequence). In nucleotides, the CDR3 is TGTGCCTGGAGTCGGACTAGCGGGACCGAGACCCAGTACTTC. Its translation is CAWSRTSGTETQYF.

The rearrangement links TRBV6-5 to TRBJ2-3, with D maybe TRBD2 (5 bases). Trimming removed 8 bases from V and 4 bases from J, with 19 bases in between. Germline assignment: CDR1 MNHEY and CDR2 SVGAGI. The CDR3 loop spans 15 amino acids. This chain's CDR3 is CASSPLLSGADTQYF. The DNA for the CDR3 is TGTGCCAGCTCCCCCCTCCTCAGCGGAGCAGATACGCAGTATTTT.

V is TRBV20-1 and J is TRBJ2-5, with a possible D match to TRBD1 (6 bases). Germline loops: CDR1 DFQATT, CDR2 SNEGSKA (reference sequence). The CDR3 totals 12 residues. Deletions cut 4 bases from V and 5 bases from J, with 11 bases between. CDR3 protein: CSAIGGMETQYF. The CDR3 bases are TGCAGTGCTATAGGGGGTATGGAGACCCAGTACTTC.

The chain uses TRBV19 and TRBJ2-5; D possibly corresponds to TRBD1 (5 bases). There are 15 residues in the CDR3. The germline V gene encodes CDR1 LNHDA and CDR2 SQIVND (reference sequence). The V end was cut by 3 bases, the J end by 14 bases, with 25 bases between. The CDR3, as DNA: TGTGCCAGTAGTATCTCGGCGGACACCCTACTACCTCTTTACTTC. Its protein product is CASSISADTLLPLYF.

The CDR3 DNA sequence: TGTGCCAGCAGCTTAAATACACAGGGCTCTGGGGCCAACGTCCTGACTTTC. Translation gives CASSLNTQGSGANVLTF. The V gene is TRBV7-9, the J gene TRBJ2-6; a possible D gene is TRBD1 (6 bases). CDR3 length equals 17 residues. Looked up from germline, CDR1 is SEHNR and CDR2 is FQNEAQ (reference sequence). V shed 2 bases and J shed 0 bases, with 11 bases lying between them.

The chain recombines TRBV20-1 with TRBJ2-7; tentative D call: TRBD2 (5 bases). Germline V CDR1 and CDR2: DFQATT, SNEGSKA (reference sequence). The CDR3 contains 12 residues. V was cut by 3 bases and J by 4 bases, with 10 bases left in between. The CDR3 DNA reads as TGCAGTGCTAGTGTCGGGGAATACGAGCAGTACTTC. It encodes CSASVGEYEQYF.

This clonotype was detected only once. This chain links TRBV13 with TRBJ2-5; D perhaps matches TRBD1 (5 bases). The CDR3 extends over 13 amino acids. Germline CDR1 PRHDT, CDR2 FYEKMQ (reference sequence). Trimming left V 4 bases short and J 5 bases short, with 11 bases between. The CDR3 sequence is CASSSRQPETQYF. The CDR3, as DNA: TGTGCCAGCAGCTCCCGACAGCCCGAGACCCAGTACTTC.

The DNA of the CDR3 is TGTGCCAGCAGCCGTCCCGCAGATACGCAGTATTTT. Protein product: CASSRPADTQYF. The chain carries TRBV7-2 and TRBJ2-3; D gene ambiguous. Germline V lookup: CDR1 SGHTA, CDR2 FQGNSA. CDR3 size: 12 residues. Trimming shortened V by 5 bases and J by 4 bases, and 7 bases separated the two germline ends.

The V and J genes are TRBV5-1 and TRBJ1-1, with D possibly being TRBD1 (6 bases). V lost 4 bases to trimming and J lost 3 bases, with 10 bases between them. The CDR3 runs to 13 residues. CDR1 is SGHRS and CDR2 is YFSETQ in the germline V gene. The CDR3 protein is CASSGRQDTEAFF. The CDR3 DNA sequence: TGCGCCAGCAGCGGAAGACAGGACACTGAAGCTTTCTTT.

The gene calls are TRBV7-2 and TRBJ2-7; 7 nucleotides agree with TRBD2. The junction had 13 bases not matched to a gene; V was cut back by 5 bases and J by 3 bases. The CDR3 has 16 residues. The V gene's germline CDR1 is SGHTA and CDR2 FQGNSA. The CDR3 nucleotides read TGTGCCAGCAGCAGTCTAGCGGCCCAATTTCGCTACGAGCAGTACTTC. Translated: CASSSLAAQFRYEQYF.

The chain links TRBV30 to TRBJ1-5; 8 positions agree with TRBD1. The germline V gene encodes CDR1 GTSNPN and CDR2 SVGIG (reference sequence). The CDR3 has 14 amino acids. The ends lost 3 bases at V and 4 bases at J; junction bases unmatched: 5. The CDR3 DNA follows: TGTGCCTGGAGGACAGGGGTAGGGAATCAGCCCCAGCATTTT. Protein: CAWRTGVGNQPQHF.